This T cell receptor beta chain was sequenced in a study of Graves' ophthalmopathy and Graves' hyperthyroidism. Study summary: Upon initial diagnosis and before any treatment, peripheral blood was collected. Overall study findings and caveats: Ophthalmopathy versus stable hyperthyroidism: 13-signature model gave around 85% sensitivity, approximately 80% specificity. Blood contained most expanded thyroid clonotypes exceeding 0.001 frequency.

The V and J ends lost 3 bases and 6 bases respectively, with 15 bases between them. CDR1 is DFQATT and CDR2 is SNEGSKA in the germline V gene (reference sequence). CDR3 length: 13 residues. RNA transcripts were the template, and TCR beta CDR3 regions were amplified from them. First-round RT-PCR with HTBI primers preceded a second-round multiplex PCR. TCRdb analysed the multiplex PCR reads with MiXCR anew, one entry per CDR3 protein. The sample lists hundreds of thousands of distinct CDR3 sequences; roughly 21% were seen once. The table lists this clonotype with many counts. Its specificity is unknown. The sequencing sample was made of peripheral blood. This receptor was obtained from a young woman with stable Graves' hyperthyroidism. The chain employs TRBV20-1 and TRBJ2-7, with D tentatively TRBD1 or TRBD2 (6 bases each). CDR3 DNA sequence: TGCAGTGCTAGTAACAGGGTCGGGGGCGAGCAGTACTTC. It specifies CSASNRVGGEQYF.